One TCR beta chain is described in this entry. Together with a sample-barcoded 5' primer, a J-beta primer mix was included in a second PCR lasting about 7 to 11 cycles. MiXCR was run by TCRdb on the 5' RACE reads, yielding one entry per CDR3 protein. The sample yields hundreds of thousands of distinct CDR3 sequences, around three fifths seen once. This specimen comes from a study of blood T cells in healthy people across ages. This CDR3 contains 15 residues. Germline assignment: CDR1 SNHLY and CDR2 FYNNEI. Germline trimming cut 4 bases from V and 4 bases from J; bases unmatched to any gene: 4. This clonotype originated in a man aged 40-55 years in good health. V usage is TRBV2 and J usage is TRBJ2-5; 12 bases match TRBD2. The sequencing input was blood. CDR3 region: CASSVLAGGRETQYF. DNA of the CDR3: TGTGCCAGCAGTGTTCTAGCGGGAGGGAGAGAGACCCAGTACTTC.